Listed below are T cell receptor beta chains from one sample, sequenced in a study of graft-versus-host responses after intestinal transplantation. The table came from immunoSEQ multiplex PCR; TCRdb's copy has only in-frame clones and leaves some out. Of 17,000 or so clones in the sample, approximately 40% are singletons; the top ten hold less than 4.5%. This specimen was alloreactive CD8+ T cells from a mixed lymphocyte reaction culture, taken before intestinal transplant. The receptors originated from a human patient who received an intestinal transplant. Both conserved end residues are part of each CDR3. The D gene is left open where the match is weak. For some rows the clone size is stated as once, few or many, or as a class when expanded; others skip it.

TRBJ2-7 | TRBV18 | TRBD1 | - | TGTGCCAGCTCAAATTGGACAGGTTCCTACGAGCAGTACTTC | CASSNWTGSYEQYF
TRBJ1-1 | TRBV7-4 | TRBD1 | - | TGTGCCAGCAGCTATACAGGGGAAGCTGAAGCTTTCTTT | CASSYTGEAEAFF
TRBJ1-2 | TRBV10-3 | TRBD1 | - | TGTGCCATCAGTGATGGCCCGGGACAGGGCGGGGGAGGCTACACCTTC | CAISDGPGQGGGGYTF
TRBJ2-7 | TRBV27 | TRBD1 | few | TGTGCCAGCAGTTTAACAGGGGGCTACGAGCAGTACTTC | CASSLTGGYEQYF
TRBJ2-2 | TRBV19 | - | medium-sized | TGTGCCAGTAGTATTACCGACACCGGGGAGCTGTTTTTT | CASSITDTGELFF
TRBJ2-1 | TRBV6-1 | TRBD1 | - | TGTGCCAGCAGTGATCTAACAGGGGGATTAAGAACCAATGAGCAGTTCTTC | CASSDLTGGLRTNEQFF
TRBJ2-3 | TRBV19 | - | - | TGTGCCAGTAGTATAGAGGCAGTCACAGATACGCAGTATTTT | CASSIEAVTDTQYF
TRBJ2-7 | TRBV6-5 | - | few | TGTGCCAGCGGGTCCTACGAGCAGTACTTC | CASGSYEQYF
TRBJ2-1 | TRBV5-4 | TRBD1 | - | TGTGCCAGCAGCTCAACGGGACAGGGGAATAATGAGCAGTTCTTC | CASSSTGQGNNEQFF
TRBJ1-5 | TRBV28 | TRBD1 | - | TGTGCCAGCATAGGACAGGGTGTGTGGAATCAGCCCCAGCATTTT | CASIGQGVWNQPQHF
TRBJ2-2 | TRBV5-8 | - | once | TGTGCCAGCAGCGTATACACCGGGGAGCTGTTTTTT | CASSVYTGELFF
TRBJ2-7 | TRBV19 | TRBD2 | - | TGTGCCAGTAGCCCCGGGGGGACCTACGAGCAGTACTTC | CASSPGGTYEQYF
TRBJ2-7 | TRBV15 | - | - | TGTGCCACCAGCAGAGAGACAATTTACGAGCAGTACTTC | CATSRETIYEQYF
TRBJ1-1 | TRBV7-8 | TRBD1 | - | TGTGCCAGCAGCAGACACAGGGGAAGGATGGCTGAAGCTTTCTTT | CASSRHRGRMAEAFF